Below, one T cell receptor beta chain is given with its context. This sample was taken from a study of blood T cells in healthy people across ages. A second PCR of about 7 to 12 cycles used a sample-barcoded 5' primer and a J-beta primer mix. Every sample gave at least 3 million paired-end reads containing CDR3. From the 5' RACE reads, TCRdb called clonotypes with MiXCR, one entry per CDR3 protein. The table has 800,000 or so distinct CDR3 sequences, just under 25% seen once. Extraction yielded at least 5 micrograms of total RNA per sample. V lost 3 bases to trimming and J lost 3 bases; unmatched junction nucleotides: 2. The CDR3 has 14 amino acids. Per the germline V gene, CDR1 is MGHDK and CDR2 is SYGVNS. The same sample was also studied in work on T cells of mothers and their children. This second report adds: Three healthy Caucasian mothers and their six children donated. Per child, 2.5 million to 3.5 million TCR beta CDR3 reads were obtained, against over 10 million per mother.

This sequence was found in a boy aged 5-17 years in good health. Sequenced input: blood. The V and J genes are TRBV25-1 and TRBJ1-2, with 9 bases identical to TRBD1. DNA of the CDR3: TGTGCCAGCAGTGATGGGACAGGGTACTATGGCTACACCTTC. This encodes CASSDGTGYYGYTF.